These 17 T cell receptor beta chains were all obtained from the same sample, sequenced in a study of blood T cell repertoires in COVID-19. The table came from immunoSEQ multiplex PCR; TCRdb's copy has only in-frame clones and leaves some out. The data contain some 40,000 clones, about four fifths of them singletons. Sequenced input: peripheral blood. The origin of the receptors is an older man with active or convalescent COVID-19.

The chain carries TRBV19 and TRBJ2-5; 9 bases fit TRBD2. The germline V gene has CDR1 LNHDA and CDR2 SQIVND (reference sequence). The CDR3 is 16 amino acids. Trimming at V came to 3 bases and at J to 2 bases, leaving 7 bases not matched to a gene. Here the CDR3 reads CASSISRSGSQETQYF. CDR3 nucleotides: TGTGCCAGTAGTATCTCCCGTAGCGGGAGTCAAGAGACCCAGTACTTC. The whole variable domain, remainder taken from reference TRBV19 and TRBJ2-5, is DGGITQSPKYLFRKEGQNVTLSCEQNLNHDAMYWYRQDPGQGLRLIYYSQIVNDFQKGDIAEGYSVSREKKESFPLTVTSAQKNPTAFYLCASSISRSGSQETQYFGPGTRLLVL.

CDR3 sequence reads: CASSVGTMSTGELFF. In DNA, the CDR3 is TGTGCCAGCAGCGTAGGAACGATGAGCACCGGGGAGCTGTTTTTT. The chain couples TRBV9 to TRBJ2-2; D uncertain. The CDR3 length is 15 residues. V was trimmed by 0 bases and J by 4 bases, leaving 10 bases between them. The germline V gene encodes CDR1 SGDLS and CDR2 YYNGEE.

The rearrangement joins TRBV5-4 to TRBJ1-1; 7 nucleotides agree with TRBD1. This CDR3 has 15 amino acids. CDR1 is SGHNT, CDR2 YYREEE, per germline (reference sequence). Unmatched junction bases numbered 5, after V lost 0 bases and J lost 3 bases. CDR3 DNA: TGTGCCAGCAGCTTGGCGGTAGGGGGCTACACTGAAGCTTTCTTT. Translated: CASSLAVGGYTEAFF.

J is TRBJ2-2 and V is TRBV5-4, with 11 bases identical to TRBD2. CDR1 and CDR2 (germline): SGHNT, YYREEE (reference sequence). Trimming removed 4 bases from V and 3 bases from J; junction bases left unmatched: 5. The CDR3 length is 16 residues. CDR3 sequence (DNA): TGTGCCAGCAGCGGATCTAGCGGGGGGCACACCGGGGAGCTGTTTTTT. Translated, it gives CASSGSSGGHTGELFF.

This chain connects TRBV4-2 to TRBJ2-1; 7 nucleotides agree with TRBD1. The CDR3 is 17 residues long. Germline V gives CDR1 LGHNA, CDR2 YNFKEQ. Trimming took 4 bases from V and 4 from J; bases not matched to a gene: 13. The CDR3 bases are TGTGCCAGCAGCCGCTGGAACCGGGACAGAAATTACAATGAGCAGTTCTTC. As protein: CASSRWNRDRNYNEQFF.

The J gene is TRBJ2-1, the V gene TRBV7-6, with D tentatively TRBD1 (5 bases). CDR3 length: 14 residues. Germline V gene sequence: CDR1 SGHVS, CDR2 FNYEAQ. V was trimmed by 4 bases and J by 13 bases, leaving 20 bases between them. CDR3 residues: CASSSLAGQGAQFF. For the CDR3, the DNA is TGTGCCAGCAGCTCATTAGCCGGGCAGGGCGCACAGTTCTTC.

In this sample, this clone turned up a few times. The CDR3 DNA follows: TGTGCCAGCAGCCAAGAGCCCACCCTGAACACTGAAGCTTTCTTT. This gives the protein CASSQEPTLNTEAFF. The genes are TRBV6-6 and TRBJ1-1; D is unresolved. CDR1 MNHNY and CDR2 SVGAGI come from the germline V gene (reference sequence). There are 15 residues in the CDR3. V was pared by 6 bases and J by 0 bases, with 14 bases between.

The chain links TRBV5-1 to TRBJ2-7; 13 bases agree with TRBD2. The CDR3 has 14 residues. Trimming cost V 5 bases and J 4 bases; bases outside gene matches: 3. Germline CDR1 SGHRS, CDR2 YFSETQ. The CDR3 spells CASSRTSGGYEQYF. Here the CDR3 DNA reads TGCGCCAGCAGTCGGACTAGCGGGGGTTACGAGCAGTACTTC.

The V gene is TRBV6-2 or TRBV6-3, the J gene TRBJ2-5; TRBD2 matches 11 bases. The CDR3 spans 15 residues. The V gene's germline CDR1 is MNHEY and CDR2 SVGEGT. The junction had 3 bases not matched to a gene; V was cut back by 6 bases and J by 0 bases. CDR3 bases: TGTGCCAGCAGCTCTAGCGGGGGGCACCAAGAGACCCAGTACTTC. This encodes CASSSSGGHQETQYF.

The chain is built from TRBV11-3 and TRBJ1-1; 7 nucleotides agree with TRBD1. This CDR3 has 17 residues. CDR1 and CDR2 from the germline V gene are SGHNT and YENEEA. V trimming: 0 bases; J trimming: 3 bases; junction bases outside the gene matches: 10. The CDR3 bases are TGTGCCAGCAGCTTAGAAAACCCGTCGACAGGGCACACTGAAGCTTTCTTT. This encodes CASSLENPSTGHTEAFF.

The chain joins TRBV5-1 to TRBJ1-2; D ambiguous. Trimming took 0 bases from V and 8 from J, leaving 11 bases between them. The germline gives CDR1 SGHRS, CDR2 YFSETQ. The CDR3 is 13 residues long. The CDR3 DNA follows: TGCGCCAGCAGCTTGGAAAGTTTCGGGGGCTACACCTTC. Translation: CASSLESFGGYTF.

The chain carries TRBV11-3 and TRBJ1-4, with D perhaps matching TRBD1 (6 bases). Germline V gives CDR1 SGHNT, CDR2 YENEEA. The V and J ends lost 2 bases and 4 bases respectively, with 20 bases between them. The CDR3 loop spans 18 amino acids. The CDR3 coding sequence is TGTGCCAGCAGCTTACCAGGGGACGGGAAGATCCGTAATGAAAAACTGTTTTTT. Translated: CASSLPGDGKIRNEKLFF.

The chain links TRBV5-4 to TRBJ2-3; D possibly corresponds to TRBD1 (6 bases). V was pared by 1 base and J by 11 bases, with 14 bases between. Germline V gene data show CDR1 as SGHNT and CDR2 as YYREEE (reference sequence). This CDR3 has 13 residues. CDR3 coding DNA: TGTGCCAGCAGCTTGCCTGACAGGACGGGGCAGTATTTT. As protein: CASSLPDRTGQYF.

The V gene is TRBV6-5, the J gene TRBJ2-5; 7 bases align to TRBD1. J was trimmed by 4 bases and V by 6 bases; bases with no gene match: 5. Germline CDR1 is MNHEY and CDR2 is SVGAGI. The CDR3 has 13 amino acids. CDR3 in amino acids: CASRLQGVETQYF. The CDR3 nucleotides are TGTGCCAGCAGACTCCAGGGGGTAGAGACCCAGTACTTC.

The table lists this clone with a few counts. The gene calls are TRBV11-2 and TRBJ2-1; 10 positions match TRBD2. Germline CDR1 reads SGHAT; CDR2 reads FQNNGV. The CDR3 is 17 amino acids. V dropped 5 bases and J dropped 3; count of bases not matched to a gene: 10. CDR3 protein: CASSPRASGRIYNEQFF. The CDR3 DNA is TGTGCCAGCAGCCCTCGCGCTAGCGGGAGAATCTACAATGAGCAGTTCTTC.

A single count supports this clone. The V call is TRBV29-1, the J call TRBJ2-7, with 7 nucleotides matching TRBD1. V trimming: 3 bases; J trimming: 6 bases; junction bases outside the gene matches: 5. The CDR3 sequence is 12 residues long. Germline CDR1 reads SQVTM; CDR2 reads ANQGSEA. In nucleotides, the CDR3 is TGCAGCGTTGAGGTAGGGGGCGGCGAGCAGTACTTC. Translated: CSVEVGGGEQYF.

The chain recombines TRBV6-5 with TRBJ1-4, with D tentatively TRBD1 (6 bases). CDR1 and CDR2 from the germline V gene are MNHEY and SVGAGI. The CDR3 contains 15 residues. Trimming pared 4 bases from V and 2 bases from J, leaving 11 bases between. The CDR3 DNA reads TGTGCCAGCAGTTTCTATCAGGGGACTAATGAAAAACTGTTTTTT. This translates into CASSFYQGTNEKLFF.